This TCR beta chain comes out of a study of tissue T cells after allogeneic stem cell transplantation. The study, taken as a whole, reports: Shared clones across patients were few; motif clustering revealed tissue-specific shared signatures. This small cohort was clinically heterogeneous, and sampling depth was a limitation. Tissue-detected TCR repertoire was only partly captured by blood and spleen T cells.

As for this clone: Its antigen remains unknown. Mouse names are used for the genes. The read terminates 1 residue before the CDR3 end, so the remaining end is supplied by the germline J gene.

Germline assignment: CDR1 SGHSN and CDR2 HYEKVE. There are 15 residues in the CDR3. Trimming cost V 4 bases and J 0 bases; bases outside gene matches: 5. Time point described: mouse harvest day 7 after allogeneic transplant. Each mouse received 10^7 T-cell-depleted marrow cells plus 10^6 splenic CD5+ T cells by tail vein. This mouse GVHD model was MHC-mismatched B6 to BALB/c, profiled day 7 or 14. Assay used: immunoSEQ multiplex PCR; TCRdb lists only in-frame clones, some missing. The sample lists 6,000 to 7,500 clones; roughly 45% were seen once. This chain joins TRBV12-1 and TRBJ2-1; 7 bases are shared with TRBD2. Material: skin. The TCR sequence derives from a female BALB/c mouse given C57BL/6 T cells with graft-versus-host disease after an allogeneic hematopoietic cell transplant. The CDR3 sequence: CASSLGGGNYAEQFF. The CDR3 bases that were read are TGTGCCAGCTCCCTCGGGGGGGGTAACTATGCTGAGCAGTTC.